Detailed here is one TCR beta chain. CDR3 length: 17 residues. Trimming took 2 bases from V and 2 from J, leaving 15 bases between them. The germline CDR1 and CDR2 sequences are LGHNA and YNFKEQ. This specimen comes from a study of shared clonotypes between healthy human individuals. Libraries were prepared by immunoSEQ multiplex PCR; TCRdb keeps only in-frame clonotypes and omits some of them. The sample shows about 2.4 million clones, under 95% of them seen only once. The receptor's source is a man between 18 and 29 years old in good health. Some clones in this sample may be carry-over from other donors' samples. Sequences were obtained from naive CD4+ T cells from PBMCs. Indicated subset: CD45RA+ positively selected. This sequence joins TRBV4-2 and TRBJ1-4; no firm D call. CDR3 region: CASSQIEMTSTNEKLFF. As DNA, the CDR3 is TGTGCCAGCAGCCAAATTGAAATGACAAGCACTAATGAAAAACTGTTTTTT.